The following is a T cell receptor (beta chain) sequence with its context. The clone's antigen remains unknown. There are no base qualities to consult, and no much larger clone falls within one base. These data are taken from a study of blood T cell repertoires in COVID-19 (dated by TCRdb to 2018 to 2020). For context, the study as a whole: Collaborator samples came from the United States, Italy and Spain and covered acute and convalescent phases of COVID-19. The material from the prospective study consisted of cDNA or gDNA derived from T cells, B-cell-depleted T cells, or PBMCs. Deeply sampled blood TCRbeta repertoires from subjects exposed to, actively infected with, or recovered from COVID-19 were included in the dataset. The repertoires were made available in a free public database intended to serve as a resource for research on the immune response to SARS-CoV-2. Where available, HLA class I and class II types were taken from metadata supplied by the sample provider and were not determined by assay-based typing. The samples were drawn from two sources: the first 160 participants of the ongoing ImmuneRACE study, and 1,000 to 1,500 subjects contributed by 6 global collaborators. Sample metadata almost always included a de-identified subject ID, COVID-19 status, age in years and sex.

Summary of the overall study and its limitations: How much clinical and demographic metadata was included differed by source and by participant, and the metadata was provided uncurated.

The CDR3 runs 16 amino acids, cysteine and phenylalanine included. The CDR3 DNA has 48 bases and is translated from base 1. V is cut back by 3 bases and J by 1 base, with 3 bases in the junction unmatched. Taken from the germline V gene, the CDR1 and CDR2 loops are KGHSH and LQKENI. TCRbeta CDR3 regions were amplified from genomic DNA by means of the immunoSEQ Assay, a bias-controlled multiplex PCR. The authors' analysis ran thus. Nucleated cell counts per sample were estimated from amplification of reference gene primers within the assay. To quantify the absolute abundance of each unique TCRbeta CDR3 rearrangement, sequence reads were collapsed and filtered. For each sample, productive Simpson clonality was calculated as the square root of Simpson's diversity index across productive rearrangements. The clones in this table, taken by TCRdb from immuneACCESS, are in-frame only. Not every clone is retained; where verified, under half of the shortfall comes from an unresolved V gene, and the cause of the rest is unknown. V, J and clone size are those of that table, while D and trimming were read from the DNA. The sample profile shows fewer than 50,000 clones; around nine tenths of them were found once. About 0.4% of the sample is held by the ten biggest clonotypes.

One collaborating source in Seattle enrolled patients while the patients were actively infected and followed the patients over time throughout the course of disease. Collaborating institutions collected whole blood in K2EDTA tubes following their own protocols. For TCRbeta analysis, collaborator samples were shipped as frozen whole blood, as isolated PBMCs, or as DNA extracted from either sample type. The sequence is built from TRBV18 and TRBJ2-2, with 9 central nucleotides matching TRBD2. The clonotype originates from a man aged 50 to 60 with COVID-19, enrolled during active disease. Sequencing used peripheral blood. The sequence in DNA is TGTGCCAGCTCACCCGGACTAGCGAGGAACACCGGGGAGCTGTTTTTT. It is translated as CASSPGLARNTGELFF.